The sequence of this T cell receptor beta chain was determined in a study of T cells after yellow fever vaccination. TCR cDNA, made by 5'RACE template switching, carried an added universal primer site and UMIs. From the 5' RACE reads, TCRdb called clonotypes with MiXCR, one entry per CDR3 protein. The sample has roughly 94,000 distinct CDR3 sequences; about 8.2% are singletons. The sample holds a few counts of this clonotype. Germline loops: CDR1 SGHVS, CDR2 FQNEAQ. V lost 5 bases to trimming and J lost 8 bases; unmatched junction nucleotides: 8. CDR3 size: 15 residues. Study findings and constraints: Reappearing after the booster were most of the clones from primary vaccination (96% CD4, 88% CD8).

The sample here was CD8+ T cells not binding an NS4B(214-222) dextramer, sorted from PBMCs, taken less than 16 days after the first yellow fever vaccination. This rearrangement joins TRBV7-8 to TRBJ2-2, with 10 bases that match TRBD1. This TCR was recovered from a man between 18 and 29 years old who received the YFV17D yellow fever vaccine. CDR3 amino acids: CASSARTGGYGELFF. The CDR3 region has the DNA TGTGCCAGCAGCGCTCGGACAGGGGGTTATGGGGAGCTGTTTTTT.